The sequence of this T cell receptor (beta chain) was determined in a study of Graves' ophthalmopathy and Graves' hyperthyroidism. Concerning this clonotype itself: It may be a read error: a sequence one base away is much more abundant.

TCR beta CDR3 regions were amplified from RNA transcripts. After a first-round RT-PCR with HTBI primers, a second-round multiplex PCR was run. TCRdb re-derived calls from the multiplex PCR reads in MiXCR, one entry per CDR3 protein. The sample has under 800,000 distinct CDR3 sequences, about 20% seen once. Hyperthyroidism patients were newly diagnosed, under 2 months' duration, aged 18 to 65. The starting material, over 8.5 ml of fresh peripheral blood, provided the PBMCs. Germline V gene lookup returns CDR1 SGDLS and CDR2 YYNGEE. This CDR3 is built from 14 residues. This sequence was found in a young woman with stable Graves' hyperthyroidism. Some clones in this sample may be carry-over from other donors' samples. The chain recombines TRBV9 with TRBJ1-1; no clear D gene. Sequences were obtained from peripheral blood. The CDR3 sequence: CASSPLSRNTEACF. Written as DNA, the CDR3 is TGTGCCAGCAGTCCATTATCTAGGAACACTGAAGCTTGCTTT.